Listed below are T cell receptor beta chains from one sample, sequenced in a study of early T cells in non-severe SARS-CoV-2 infection. TCRdb ran MiXCR on the 5' RACE reads and lists one entry per CDR3 protein. The repertoire holds about 80,000 distinct CDR3 sequences, with approximately 5% as singletons. The sequencing here drew on whole blood, taken at baseline. The receptors were gathered from an adult who was a healthcare worker with PCR-confirmed SARS-CoV-2 infection or an uninfected control (not recorded which). CDR3s include the opening cysteine and the closing phenylalanine or tryptophan. The D gene is left open where the match is weak. Rows give clone size only sometimes, using once, few, many, or a class for an expanded clone.

clone_size | d_call | j_call | v_call | cdr3_nt | cdr3_aa
- | - | TRBJ2-7 | TRBV3-1 | TGTGCCAGCAGCCACGGGGATTACTACGAGCAGTACTTC | CASSHGDYYEQYF
many | - | TRBJ2-1 | TRBV20-1 | TGCAGTGCTAGAGACCGGATGGGGCGGCATACCTACAATGAGCAGTTCTTC | CSARDRMGRHTYNEQFF
few | TRBD2 | TRBJ2-7 | TRBV3-1 | TGTGCCAGCAGCCAACCCCTAGCGGATAACTCCTACGAGCAGTACTTC | CASSQPLADNSYEQYF
- | TRBD1 | TRBJ1-5 | TRBV2 | TGTGCCAGCTTAGGGACAGGGGCGGGTCAGCCCCAGCATTTT | CASLGTGAGQPQHF
many | TRBD2 | TRBJ2-7 | TRBV6-5 | TGTGCCAGCAGAGAAACTAGCGGACTCTCCTACGAGCAGTACTTC | CASRETSGLSYEQYF
- | TRBD1 | TRBJ2-5 | TRBV29-1 | TGCAGCGTTTCCCGGACAGGGGAGACCCAGTACTTC | CSVSRTGETQYF
few | TRBD1 | TRBJ2-5 | TRBV28 | TGTGCCAGCAGCATAACCGGGACAGCACAAGAGACCCAGTACTTC | CASSITGTAQETQYF
many | - | TRBJ2-1 | TRBV28 | TGTGCCAGCAGTCCCGCCGATTTGGATGAGCAGTTCTTC | CASSPADLDEQFF
few | - | TRBJ1-1 | TRBV7-9 | TGTGCCAGCAGCCCCGGGATAGCTGTAGCTTTCTTT | CASSPGIAVAFF
many | - | TRBJ2-3 | TRBV5-4 | TGTGCCAGCAGCTTGGTTGGGGTCGAGGCAGATACGCAGTATTTT | CASSLVGVEADTQYF
many | TRBD2 | TRBJ2-1 | TRBV12-3/TRBV12-4 | TGTGCCAGCAGGCCAAACCCGGGACTAGCCTCCTCCGGGGGGAAATACAATGAGCAGTTCTTC | CASRPNPGLASSGGKYNEQFF
few | TRBD1 | TRBJ1-4 | TRBV4-1 | TGCGCCAGCAGCCCCAACCGACAGGGCGGTGGTGAAAAACTGTTTTTT | CASSPNRQGGGEKLFF
- | - | TRBJ2-3 | TRBV7-8 | TGTGCCAGCAGCTTAGAACCCCGAAGCACAGATACGCAGTATTTT | CASSLEPRSTDTQYF
many | TRBD2 | TRBJ2-1 | TRBV7-2 | TGTGCCAGCAGCCCTCTGACTAGCGGGAGTTTCAGCTCCTACAATGAGCAGTTCTTC | CASSPLTSGSFSSYNEQFF
many | TRBD2 | TRBJ2-1 | TRBV14 | TGTGCCAGCAGCCAAGAGGGACTAGCGGGATCAAATGAGCAGTTCTTC | CASSQEGLAGSNEQFF
many | - | TRBJ2-7 | TRBV28 | TGTGCCAGCAGTGAGGGACGGCCCAGCGCCTACGAGCAGTACTTC | CASSEGRPSAYEQYF
many | TRBD1 | TRBJ1-5 | TRBV18 | TGTGCCAGCTCGGGGACAGGTAATCAGCCCCAGCATTTT | CASSGTGNQPQHF
many | - | TRBJ2-7 | TRBV9 | TGTGCCAGCAGCGTAATTCCAGGGGACTCCTACGAGCAGTACTTC | CASSVIPGDSYEQYF
- | - | TRBJ2-3 | TRBV20-1 | TGCAGTGCTAGAGAGACTGGCACAGATACGCAGTATTTT | CSARETGTDTQYF
many | TRBD1 | TRBJ2-3 | TRBV2 | TGTGCCAGCAGGGGACAGGGTCACACAGATACGCAGTATTTT | CASRGQGHTDTQYF
few | TRBD2 | TRBJ2-5 | TRBV20-1 | TGCAGTGCAACCACTAGCGCGGAGACCCAGTACTTC | CSATTSAETQYF
few | - | TRBJ2-3 | TRBV20-1 | TGCAGTGCTCCAGGACCTAGCCGTCCCACAGATACGCAGTATTTT | CSAPGPSRPTDTQYF
- | - | TRBJ2-2 | TRBV2 | TGTGCCAGTCGGGGACTGACCGTCGGGGAGCTGTTTTTT | CASRGLTVGELFF